One T cell receptor (beta chain) is described in this entry. Its specificity is unknown. The time point denotes: newly diagnosed, previously untreated cHL patient sample. PBMCs representing newly diagnosed, untreated classical Hodgkin lymphoma functioned as the comparison. This specimen comes from a study of PD-1 blockade in classical Hodgkin lymphoma. Overall study findings and caveats: Newly diagnosed patients were reported to exhibit reduced baseline TCR diversity relative to healthy donors.

Assay used: immunoSEQ multiplex PCR; TCRdb lists only in-frame clones, some missing. This sample has approximately 30,000 clones, with about 89% found just once. This CDR3 region has 10 residues. The source of this sequence is a human donor with classical Hodgkin lymphoma. The sample was peripheral blood mononuclear cells (PBMCs). The chain has TRBV21-1 and TRBJ2-2; TRBD2 is the table's D call, not checked against the DNA. TRBV21-1 is a recognized pseudogene. The CDR3 bases are TGTGCCAGCACCTTCGGGGAGCTGTTTTTT. It translates to CASTFGELFF.